The clone carrying this TCR beta chain was counted only a few times. Its target is not known. Germline V gene lookup returns CDR1 DFQATT and CDR2 SNEGSKA (reference sequence). The CDR3 is 11 residues long. V gave up 6 bases and J gave up 0 bases, with 5 bases separating them. The entry originates in a study of vaccination and CD4 T cells after COVID-19. Overall study context: A positive SARS-CoV-2 nasal swab PCR result was recorded for each convalescent patient; roughly nine were mild and one severe. Six males and four females constituted the convalescent cohort, two of whom were Hispanic. Overall study findings and caveats: Median numbers of SARS-CoV-2-reactive clonotypes increased from approximately 21 to 40 (not a significant change).

TCRdb reprocessed the PCR reads with MiXCR, giving one entry per CDR3 protein. Here the sample spans 20,000 to 25,000 distinct CDR3 sequences, around 57% being singletons. The V gene is TRBV20-1, the J gene TRBJ1-1, with D hard to call. The source material was CD4+ T cells from blood, sampled before SARS-CoV-2 vaccination. This receptor was taken from a human donor who had recovered from COVID-19. CDR3 coding DNA: TGCAGTGCGCGGGTGAACACTGAAGCTTTCTTT. Amino acids: CSARVNTEAFF.